This TCR beta chain originates from a study of blood T cells in healthy people across ages. This CDR3 has 14 residues. Germline CDR1 reads SGHRS; CDR2 reads YFSETQ. Through a sample-barcoded 5' primer and a J-beta primer mix, a second PCR was run for roughly 6 to 11 cycles. TCRdb re-called the 5' RACE reads with MiXCR, one entry per CDR3 protein. The table records hundreds of thousands of distinct CDR3 sequences, more than 40% of them present only once. The sample taken for sequencing was blood. This clonotype was sampled from a man aged 60-69 years in good health. The chain carries TRBV5-1 and TRBJ2-7; a possible D gene is TRBD1 (6 bases). The assigned J gene may be wrong: the sequence end matches TRBJ2-5 better. In DNA form, the CDR3 reads TGCGCCAGCAGCTTATCCTGGGGGCTGGAGACCCAGTACTTC. Translation: CASSLSWGLETQYF.